The clone carrying this T cell receptor (beta chain) was picked up a small number of times. The antigen is not known. From the germline J gene comes the end of the CDR3, since the read stops 3 residues before it. CDR1 is LNHDA, CDR2 SQIVND, per germline (reference sequence). With 5 bases removed from V and 7 bases from J, the gap between germline ends came to 11 bases. CDR3 length: 13 amino acids. Some clones are missing from TCRdb's copy, which holds only in-frame ones; the method was immunoSEQ multiplex PCR. The sample contains about 25,000 clones, none of them singletons. The sample comes from a study of T cell clonality in common variable immunodeficiency. Study-wide results and limits: Reportedly, TCR beta sequences from common variable immunodeficiency showed fewer deletions and N-nucleotide insertions.

The source is a human donor with common variable immunodeficiency. Sequencing was performed on peripheral blood mononuclear cells. The V and J genes are TRBV19 and TRBJ2-2, with D possibly TRBD1 on 6 matching bases. CDR3 bases read: TGTGCCAGTAGTGTCAGGGGATACGGGGAG. It translates to CASSVRGYGE. In full, the CDR3 reads CASSVRGYGELFF.